This entry is about one T cell receptor (beta chain). Its antigen is currently unknown. The CDR3 covers 13 residues. V was pared by 3 bases and J by 7 bases, with 5 bases of the junction left unmatched. CDR1 is SGHDT and CDR2 is YYEEEE in the germline V gene. The sample originates from a study of immune evolution from preneoplasia to lung adenocarcinoma. The study's findings and limits: Normal lung had highest clonality; later lesions appeared denser, more diverse.

Clones were read by immunoSEQ multiplex PCR, and TCRdb kept only the in-frame ones, dropping some. The sample carries some 5,600 clones, around three quarters recorded once. The receptor comes from a person aged 55-79 years with lung adenocarcinoma. Sequencing input: FFPE lung adenocarcinoma in situ tissue. The rearrangement links TRBV5-6 to TRBJ1-2, with TRBD1 identical over 8 bases. CDR3 sequence (DNA): TGTGCCAGCAGCTCGACAGGGGTCGGTGGCTACACCTTC. Amino acid sequence: CASSSTGVGGYTF.